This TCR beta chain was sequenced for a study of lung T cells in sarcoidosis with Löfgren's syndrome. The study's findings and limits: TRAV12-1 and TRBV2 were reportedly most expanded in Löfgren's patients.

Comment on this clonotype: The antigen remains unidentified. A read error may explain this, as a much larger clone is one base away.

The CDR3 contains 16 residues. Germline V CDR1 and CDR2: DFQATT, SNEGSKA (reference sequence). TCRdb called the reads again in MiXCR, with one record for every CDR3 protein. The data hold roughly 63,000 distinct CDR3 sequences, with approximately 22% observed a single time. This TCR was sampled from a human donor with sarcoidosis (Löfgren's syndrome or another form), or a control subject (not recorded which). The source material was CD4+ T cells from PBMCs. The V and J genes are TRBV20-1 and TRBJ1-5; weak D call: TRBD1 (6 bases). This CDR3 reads CSARDGTRLSNQPQRF. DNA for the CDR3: TGCAGTGCTAGAGATGGGACAAGACTTAGCAATCAGCCCCAGCGTTTT.